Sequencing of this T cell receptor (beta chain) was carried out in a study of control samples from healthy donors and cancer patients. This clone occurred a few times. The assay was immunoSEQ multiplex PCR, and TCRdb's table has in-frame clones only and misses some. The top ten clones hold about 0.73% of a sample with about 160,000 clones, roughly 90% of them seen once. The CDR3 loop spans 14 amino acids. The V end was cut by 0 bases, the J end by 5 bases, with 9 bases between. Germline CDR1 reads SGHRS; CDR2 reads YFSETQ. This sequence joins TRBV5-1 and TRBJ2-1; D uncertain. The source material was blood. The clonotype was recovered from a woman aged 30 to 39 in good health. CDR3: CASSLETLNNEQFF. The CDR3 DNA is TGCGCCAGCAGCTTGGAGACCCTTAACAATGAGCAGTTCTTC. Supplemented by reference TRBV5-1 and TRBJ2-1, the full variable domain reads KAGVTQTPRYLIKTRGQQVTLSCSPISGHRSVSWYQQTPGQGLQFLFEYFSETQRNKGNFPGRFSGRQFSNSRSEMNVSTLELGDSALYLCASSLETLNNEQFFGPGTRLTVL.